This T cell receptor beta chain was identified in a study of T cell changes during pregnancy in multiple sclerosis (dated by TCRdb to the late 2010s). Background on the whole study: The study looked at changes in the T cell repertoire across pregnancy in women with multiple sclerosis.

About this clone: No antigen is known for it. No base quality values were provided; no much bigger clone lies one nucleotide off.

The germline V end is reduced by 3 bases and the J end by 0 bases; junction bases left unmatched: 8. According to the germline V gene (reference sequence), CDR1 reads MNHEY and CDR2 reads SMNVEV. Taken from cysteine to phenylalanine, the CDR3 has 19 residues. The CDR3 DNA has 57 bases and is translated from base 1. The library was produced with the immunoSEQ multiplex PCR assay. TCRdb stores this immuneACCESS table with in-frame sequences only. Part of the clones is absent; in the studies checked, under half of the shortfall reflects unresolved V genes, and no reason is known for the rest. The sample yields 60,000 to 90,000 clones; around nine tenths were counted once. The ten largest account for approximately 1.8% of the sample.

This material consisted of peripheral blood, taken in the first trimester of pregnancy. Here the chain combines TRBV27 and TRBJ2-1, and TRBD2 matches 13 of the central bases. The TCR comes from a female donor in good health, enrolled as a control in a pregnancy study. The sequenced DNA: TGTGCCAGCAGTTTTTTGGGACTAGCGGGGACTAGCTCCTACAATGAGCAGTTCTTC. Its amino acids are CASSFLGLAGTSSYNEQFF.